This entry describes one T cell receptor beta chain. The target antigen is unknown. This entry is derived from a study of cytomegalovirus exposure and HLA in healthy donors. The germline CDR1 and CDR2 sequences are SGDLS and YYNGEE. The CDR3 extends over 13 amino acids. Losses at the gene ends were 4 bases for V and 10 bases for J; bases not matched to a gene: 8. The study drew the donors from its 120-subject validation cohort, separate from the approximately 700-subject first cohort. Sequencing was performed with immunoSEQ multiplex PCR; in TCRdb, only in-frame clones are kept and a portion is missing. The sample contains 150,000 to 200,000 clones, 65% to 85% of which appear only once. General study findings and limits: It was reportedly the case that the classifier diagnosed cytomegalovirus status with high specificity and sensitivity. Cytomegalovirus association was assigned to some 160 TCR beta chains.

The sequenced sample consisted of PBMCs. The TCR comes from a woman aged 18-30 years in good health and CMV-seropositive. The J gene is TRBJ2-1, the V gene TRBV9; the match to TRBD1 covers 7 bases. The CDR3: CASSYRRGREQFF. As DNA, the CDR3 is TGTGCCAGCAGCTACCGAAGGGGGCGCGAGCAGTTCTTC.